A selection of T cell receptor beta chains follows, all from one sample in a study of T cells in Graves' hyperthyroidism and ophthalmopathy. TCRdb re-called the multiplex PCR reads with MiXCR, one entry per CDR3 protein. This table has about 560,000 distinct CDR3 sequences, about a sixth appearing once. Sequenced material: blood. The source of these receptors is a woman aged 18-29 years with Graves' hyperthyroidism. Each CDR3 is given with its conserved first and last residue. The D gene is left open where the match is weak. Some rows mark clone size as missing; the rest say once, few, many or name a class of expanded clone.

cdr3_nt: TGCGCCAGCAGCGTGGACGGCCCACCCCTCCACTTT
cdr3_aa: CASSVDGPPLHF
clone_size: -
v_call: TRBV5-1
d_call: -
j_call: TRBJ1-6

cdr3_nt: TGTGCCAGCAGCCATTCGCTAGCGGGAGTACCGGATACGCAGTATTTT
cdr3_aa: CASSHSLAGVPDTQYF
clone_size: many
v_call: TRBV4-2
d_call: TRBD2
j_call: TRBJ2-3

cdr3_nt: TGTGCCAGCAGTTACTCAGCCGCCAACACCGGGGAGCTGTTTTTT
cdr3_aa: CASSYSAANTGELFF
clone_size: many
v_call: TRBV6-2/TRBV6-3
d_call: -
j_call: TRBJ2-2

cdr3_nt: TGTGCCACAACGAGGACAGGGGCCGACTATGGCTACACCTTC
cdr3_aa: CATTRTGADYGYTF
clone_size: many
v_call: TRBV15
d_call: TRBD1
j_call: TRBJ1-2

cdr3_nt: TGTGCCAGCAGCCAAGTGTCCTGGGAGACCTACAATGAGCAGTTCTTC
cdr3_aa: CASSQVSWETYNEQFF
clone_size: many
v_call: TRBV3-1
d_call: -
j_call: TRBJ2-1

cdr3_nt: TGTGCCAGCAGTGAAGTAAGGACTTCGGGTGTGAACCAGTACTTC
cdr3_aa: CASSEVRTSGVNQYF
clone_size: many
v_call: TRBV2
d_call: -
j_call: TRBJ2-5

cdr3_nt: TGTGCCAGCAGCTTAGTAGTCGGAGTTAGCGGGGCCACCTACGAGCAGTACTTC
cdr3_aa: CASSLVVGVSGATYEQYF
clone_size: many
v_call: TRBV7-9
d_call: TRBD2
j_call: TRBJ2-7

cdr3_nt: TGTGCCAGCAGTTTAGCTGACGGTAATCAGCCCCAGCATTTT
cdr3_aa: CASSLADGNQPQHF
clone_size: many
v_call: TRBV12-3/TRBV12-4
d_call: -
j_call: TRBJ1-5

cdr3_nt: TGTGCCAGCAGTTCGACTAGCTTTAATGAGCAGTTCTTC
cdr3_aa: CASSSTSFNEQFF
clone_size: many
v_call: TRBV2
d_call: TRBD2
j_call: TRBJ2-1

cdr3_nt: TGTGCCAGCAGCTATAGCGGGGGGGTTACCGGGGAGCTGTTTTTT
cdr3_aa: CASSYSGGVTGELFF
clone_size: -
v_call: TRBV11-1
d_call: TRBD2
j_call: TRBJ2-2

cdr3_nt: TGCAGCGTTGGAGGCCCGCGCTCCTACGAGCAGTACTTC
cdr3_aa: CSVGGPRSYEQYF
clone_size: -
v_call: TRBV29-1
d_call: -
j_call: TRBJ2-7

cdr3_nt: TGCGCCAGCAGCCCGGGGACAGGGCGGACAGATACGCAGTATTTT
cdr3_aa: CASSPGTGRTDTQYF
clone_size: many
v_call: TRBV2
d_call: TRBD1
j_call: TRBJ2-3

cdr3_nt: TGTGCCAGCAGCTTAGTAACCGGACCGAACAAGAACACTGAAGCTTTCTTT
cdr3_aa: CASSLVTGPNKNTEAFF
clone_size: many
v_call: TRBV11-2
d_call: -
j_call: TRBJ1-1

cdr3_nt: TGTGCTGCGGGCTCCATGATCTCGGACGACATTCAGTACTTC
cdr3_aa: CAAGSMISDDIQYF
clone_size: -
v_call: TRBV6-1
d_call: -
j_call: TRBJ2-4

cdr3_nt: TGCAGCGTTGAATCGCAGTGGGCTCAAGAGACCCAGTACTTC
cdr3_aa: CSVESQWAQETQYF
clone_size: few
v_call: TRBV29-1
d_call: -
j_call: TRBJ2-5

cdr3_nt: TGCAGTGCCGAGATTCCTTACCTTTACGAGCAGTACTTC
cdr3_aa: CSAEIPYLYEQYF
clone_size: few
v_call: TRBV20-1
d_call: -
j_call: TRBJ2-7

cdr3_nt: TGTGCCAGCAGCTCCCGGACAGAGAACACTGAAGCTTTCTTT
cdr3_aa: CASSSRTENTEAFF
clone_size: many
v_call: TRBV7-9
d_call: -
j_call: TRBJ1-1

cdr3_nt: TGCAGCGTTAAGACAGAGACCCAGTACTTC
cdr3_aa: CSVKTETQYF
clone_size: -
v_call: TRBV29-1
d_call: -
j_call: TRBJ2-5

cdr3_nt: TGTGCCACCAGCACCCTAGGGGGGCACAATCAGCCCCAGCATTTT
cdr3_aa: CATSTLGGHNQPQHF
clone_size: many
v_call: TRBV15
d_call: -
j_call: TRBJ1-5

cdr3_nt: TGTGCCAGCAGCTTAGCTCCGGGACTCCAACCCCACGAGCAGTACTTC
cdr3_aa: CASSLAPGLQPHEQYF
clone_size: -
v_call: TRBV11-2
d_call: -
j_call: TRBJ2-7

cdr3_nt: TGTGCCAGCAGTTACGGACGGGACAGGAGGGCTTTCTTT
cdr3_aa: CASSYGRDRRAFF
clone_size: -
v_call: TRBV6-9
d_call: TRBD1
j_call: TRBJ1-1

cdr3_nt: TGTGCCAGCAGTTTTGGAGTCCTCCGGACTTTCTTT
cdr3_aa: CASSFGVLRTFF
clone_size: many
v_call: TRBV28
d_call: -
j_call: TRBJ1-1

cdr3_nt: TGCAGTGCTGAGCCCTGGACCCCCCCGGGGGAGACCCAGTACTTC
cdr3_aa: CSAEPWTPPGETQYF
clone_size: many
v_call: TRBV20-1
d_call: -
j_call: TRBJ2-5

cdr3_nt: TGTGCCAGCAGTTTATCTTCAGTGGGGACTTATGGCTACACCTTC
cdr3_aa: CASSLSSVGTYGYTF
clone_size: many
v_call: TRBV28
d_call: -
j_call: TRBJ1-2

cdr3_nt: TGTGCCAGCAGCACGGGACAGAACACCGGGGAGCTGTTTTTT
cdr3_aa: CASSTGQNTGELFF
clone_size: few
v_call: TRBV7-2
d_call: -
j_call: TRBJ2-2

cdr3_nt: TGCAAAGGGACAGGGGATGTCAATGAGCAGTTCTTC
cdr3_aa: CKGTGDVNEQFF
clone_size: many
v_call: TRBV20-1
d_call: TRBD1
j_call: TRBJ2-1

cdr3_nt: TGTGCCAGTACCCCCTCCCTAGTGGGCGAGCAGTACTTC
cdr3_aa: CASTPSLVGEQYF
clone_size: few
v_call: TRBV6-1
d_call: -
j_call: TRBJ2-7

cdr3_nt: TGTGCCAGCAGCCTCGGACAGGGTGCACGGAACACTGAAGCTTTCTTT
cdr3_aa: CASSLGQGARNTEAFF
clone_size: many
v_call: TRBV7-8
d_call: TRBD1
j_call: TRBJ1-1

cdr3_nt: TGTGCCAGCAGTTTATCTGACGGGCAAGAGACCCAGTACTTC
cdr3_aa: CASSLSDGQETQYF
clone_size: few
v_call: TRBV27
d_call: -
j_call: TRBJ2-5

cdr3_nt: TGCAGTGCTAGAGGGGGACTAGCGACTTACAATGAGCAGTTCTTC
cdr3_aa: CSARGGLATYNEQFF
clone_size: few
v_call: TRBV20-1
d_call: TRBD2
j_call: TRBJ2-1

cdr3_nt: TGTGCCAGCAGCGTTAGGGCTCTCGAGACCCAGTACTTC
cdr3_aa: CASSVRALETQYF
clone_size: -
v_call: TRBV9
d_call: -
j_call: TRBJ2-5

cdr3_nt: TGTGCCAGCAGCTTAGTTTTAGACAGGCGGCACGAGCAGTACTTC
cdr3_aa: CASSLVLDRRHEQYF
clone_size: many
v_call: TRBV11-2
d_call: -
j_call: TRBJ2-7

cdr3_nt: TGTGCCAGCAGTTTGGGGATGGCCGCAGATACGCAGTATTTT
cdr3_aa: CASSLGMAADTQYF
clone_size: many
v_call: TRBV12-3/TRBV12-4
d_call: -
j_call: TRBJ2-3

cdr3_nt: TGTGCCAGCAGCGTCGGACAGGGCGGAAGCTATGGCTACACCTTC
cdr3_aa: CASSVGQGGSYGYTF
clone_size: -
v_call: TRBV27
d_call: TRBD1
j_call: TRBJ1-2

cdr3_nt: TGTGCCAGCGGCTTAGGAGGGAAAACCACTGAAGCTTTCTTT
cdr3_aa: CASGLGGKTTEAFF
clone_size: -
v_call: TRBV7-9
d_call: -
j_call: TRBJ1-1

cdr3_nt: TGCGCCAGCAGTGAGGAGAGGGCCTACACCGGGGAGCTGTTTTTT
cdr3_aa: CASSEERAYTGELFF
clone_size: few
v_call: TRBV10-2
d_call: -
j_call: TRBJ2-2

cdr3_nt: TGTGCCACCAGCAGAGGTTTGGTTAACATTCAGTACTTC
cdr3_aa: CATSRGLVNIQYF
clone_size: -
v_call: TRBV15
d_call: -
j_call: TRBJ2-4

cdr3_nt: TGTGCCAGCAGGTCAATAACAGATACGCAGTATTTT
cdr3_aa: CASRSITDTQYF
clone_size: -
v_call: TRBV6-2/TRBV6-3
d_call: -
j_call: TRBJ2-3

cdr3_nt: TGTGCCAGCAGGGAAACTAGCGGACTTTCCTACGAGCAGTACTTC
cdr3_aa: CASRETSGLSYEQYF
clone_size: many
v_call: TRBV2
d_call: TRBD2
j_call: TRBJ2-7

cdr3_nt: TGCGCCAGCAGTGAACCGGGACTAGCTACGAATGAGCAGTTCTTC
cdr3_aa: CASSEPGLATNEQFF
clone_size: few
v_call: TRBV10-1
d_call: TRBD2
j_call: TRBJ2-1

cdr3_nt: TGTGCCAGCAGCGCCCCCTCGGGGACAGGGGTTGGCGAGCAGTACTTC
cdr3_aa: CASSAPSGTGVGEQYF
clone_size: many
v_call: TRBV28
d_call: TRBD1
j_call: TRBJ2-7